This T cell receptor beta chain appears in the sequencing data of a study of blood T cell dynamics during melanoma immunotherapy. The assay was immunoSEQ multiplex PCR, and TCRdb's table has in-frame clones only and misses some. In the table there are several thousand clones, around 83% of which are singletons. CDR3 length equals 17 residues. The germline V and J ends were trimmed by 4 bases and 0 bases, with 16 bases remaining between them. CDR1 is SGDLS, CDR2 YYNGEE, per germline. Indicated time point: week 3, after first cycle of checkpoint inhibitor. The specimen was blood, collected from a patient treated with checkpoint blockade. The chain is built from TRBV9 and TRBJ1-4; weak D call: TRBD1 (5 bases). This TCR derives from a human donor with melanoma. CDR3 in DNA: TGTGCCAGCAGCTTCGGACTGGGACGTGCAACTAATGAAAAACTGTTTTTT. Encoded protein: CASSFGLGRATNEKLFF.